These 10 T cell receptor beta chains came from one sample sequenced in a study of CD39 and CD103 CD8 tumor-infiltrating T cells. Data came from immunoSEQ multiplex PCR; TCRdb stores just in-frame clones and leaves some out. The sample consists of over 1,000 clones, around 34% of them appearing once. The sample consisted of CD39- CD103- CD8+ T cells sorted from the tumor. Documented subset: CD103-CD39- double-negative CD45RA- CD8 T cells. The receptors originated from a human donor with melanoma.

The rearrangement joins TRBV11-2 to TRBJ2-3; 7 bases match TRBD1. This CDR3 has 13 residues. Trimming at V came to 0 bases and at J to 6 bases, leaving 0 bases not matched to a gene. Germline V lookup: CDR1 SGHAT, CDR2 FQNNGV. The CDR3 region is CASSLEQGDTQYF. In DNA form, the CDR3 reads TGTGCCAGCAGCTTAGAACAGGGGGATACGCAGTATTTT.

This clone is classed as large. CDR3 loop: CASSQDRGQDNYGYTF. The CDR3, as DNA: TGTGCCAGCAGCCAAGATAGGGGACAGGACAACTATGGCTACACCTTC. The chain joins TRBV7-8 to TRBJ1-2; 8 nucleotides match TRBD1. Germline V lookup: CDR1 SGHVS, CDR2 FQNEAQ. V lost 5 bases, J lost 2 bases, and 10 bases stayed unmatched. The CDR3 is 16 amino acids.

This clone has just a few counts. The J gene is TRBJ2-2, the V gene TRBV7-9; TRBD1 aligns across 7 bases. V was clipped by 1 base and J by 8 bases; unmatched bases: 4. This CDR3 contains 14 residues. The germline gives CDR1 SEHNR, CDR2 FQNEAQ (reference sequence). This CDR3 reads CASSLGQGEGELFF. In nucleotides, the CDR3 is TGTGCCAGCAGCTTAGGACAGGGAGAAGGGGAGCTGTTTTTT.

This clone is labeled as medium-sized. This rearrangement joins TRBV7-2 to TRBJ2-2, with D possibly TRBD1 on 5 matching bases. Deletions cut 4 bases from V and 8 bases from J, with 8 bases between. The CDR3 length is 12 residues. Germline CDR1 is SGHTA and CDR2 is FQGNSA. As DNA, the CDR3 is TGTGCCAGCAGCTCTAGGGGTGGGGAGCTGTTTTTT. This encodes CASSSRGGELFF. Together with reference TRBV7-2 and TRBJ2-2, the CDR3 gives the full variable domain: GAGVSQSPSNKVTEKGKDVELRCDPISGHTALYWYRQSLGQGLEFLIYFQGNSAPDKSGLPSDRFSAERTGGSVSTLTIQRTQQEDSAVYLCASSSRGGELFFGEGSRLTVL.

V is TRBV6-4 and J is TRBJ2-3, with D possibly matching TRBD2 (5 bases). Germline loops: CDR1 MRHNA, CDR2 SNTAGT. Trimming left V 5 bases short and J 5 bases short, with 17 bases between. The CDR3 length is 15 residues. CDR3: CASSPSMEDGDTQYF. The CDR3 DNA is TGTGCCAGCAGTCCCAGCATGGAGGATGGAGATACGCAGTATTTT.

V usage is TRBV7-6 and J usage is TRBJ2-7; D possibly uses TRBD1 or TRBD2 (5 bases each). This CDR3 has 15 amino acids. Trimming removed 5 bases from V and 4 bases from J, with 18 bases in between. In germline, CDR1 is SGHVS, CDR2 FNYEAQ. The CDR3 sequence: CASSPGGAPGYEQYF. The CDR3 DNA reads TGTGCCAGCAGCCCTGGGGGAGCCCCCGGGTACGAGCAGTACTTC.

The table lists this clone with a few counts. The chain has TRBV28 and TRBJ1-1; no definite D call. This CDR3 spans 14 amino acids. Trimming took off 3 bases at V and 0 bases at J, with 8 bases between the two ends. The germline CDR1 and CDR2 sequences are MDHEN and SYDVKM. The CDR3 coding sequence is TGTGCCAGCAGTTTTCAGGTTATGAACACTGAAGCTTTCTTT. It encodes CASSFQVMNTEAFF.

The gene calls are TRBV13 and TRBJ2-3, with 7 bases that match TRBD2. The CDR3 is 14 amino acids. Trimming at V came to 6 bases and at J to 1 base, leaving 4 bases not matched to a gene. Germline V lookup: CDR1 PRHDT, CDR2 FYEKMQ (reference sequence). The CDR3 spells CASSFLAGTDTQYF. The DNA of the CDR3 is TGTGCCAGCAGTTTTCTAGCGGGCACAGATACGCAGTATTTT.

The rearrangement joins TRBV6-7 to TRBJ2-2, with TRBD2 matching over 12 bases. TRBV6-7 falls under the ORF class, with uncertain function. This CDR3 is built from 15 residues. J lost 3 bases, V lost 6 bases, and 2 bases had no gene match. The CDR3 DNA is TGTGCCAGCAGCCGGACTAGCGGGGACACCGGGGAGCTGTTTTTT. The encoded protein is CASSRTSGDTGELFF.

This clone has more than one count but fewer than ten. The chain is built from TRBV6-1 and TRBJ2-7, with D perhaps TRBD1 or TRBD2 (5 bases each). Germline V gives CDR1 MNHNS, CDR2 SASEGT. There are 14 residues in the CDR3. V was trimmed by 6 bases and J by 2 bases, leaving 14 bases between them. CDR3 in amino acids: CASRTTGPAYEQYF. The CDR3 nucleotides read TGTGCCAGCAGGACGACGGGACCCGCCTACGAGCAGTACTTC.